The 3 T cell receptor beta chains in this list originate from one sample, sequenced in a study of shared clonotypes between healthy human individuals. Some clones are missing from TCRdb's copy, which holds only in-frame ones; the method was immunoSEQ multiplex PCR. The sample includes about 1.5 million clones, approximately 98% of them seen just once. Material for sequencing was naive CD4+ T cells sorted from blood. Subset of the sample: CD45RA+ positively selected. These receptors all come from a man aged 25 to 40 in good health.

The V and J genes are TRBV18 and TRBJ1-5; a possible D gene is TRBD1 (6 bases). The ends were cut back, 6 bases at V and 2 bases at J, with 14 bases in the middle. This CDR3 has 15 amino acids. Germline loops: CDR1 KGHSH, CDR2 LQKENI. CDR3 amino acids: CASSPSEGGNQPQHF. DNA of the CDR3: TGTGCCAGCTCCCCCTCCGAGGGGGGCAATCAGCCCCAGCATTTT. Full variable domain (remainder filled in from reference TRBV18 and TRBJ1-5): NAGVMQNPRHLVRRRGQEARLRCSPMKGHSHVYWYRQLPEEGLKFMVYLQKENIIDESGMPKERFSAEFPKEGPSILRIQQVVRGDSAAYFCASSPSEGGNQPQHFGDGTRLSIL.

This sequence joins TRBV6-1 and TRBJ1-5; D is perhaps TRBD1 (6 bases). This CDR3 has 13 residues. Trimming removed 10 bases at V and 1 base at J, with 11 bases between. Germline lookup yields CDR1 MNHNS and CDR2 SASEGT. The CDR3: CATFRGSNQPQHF. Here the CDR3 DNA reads TGTGCCACTTTCAGGGGAAGCAATCAGCCCCAGCATTTT.

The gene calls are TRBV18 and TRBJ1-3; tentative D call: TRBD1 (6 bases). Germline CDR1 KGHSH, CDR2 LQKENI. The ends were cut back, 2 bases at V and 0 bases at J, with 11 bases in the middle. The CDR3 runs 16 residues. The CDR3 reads CASSPIGGASGNTIYF. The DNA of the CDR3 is TGTGCCAGCTCACCAATTGGGGGCGCCTCTGGAAACACCATATATTTT.